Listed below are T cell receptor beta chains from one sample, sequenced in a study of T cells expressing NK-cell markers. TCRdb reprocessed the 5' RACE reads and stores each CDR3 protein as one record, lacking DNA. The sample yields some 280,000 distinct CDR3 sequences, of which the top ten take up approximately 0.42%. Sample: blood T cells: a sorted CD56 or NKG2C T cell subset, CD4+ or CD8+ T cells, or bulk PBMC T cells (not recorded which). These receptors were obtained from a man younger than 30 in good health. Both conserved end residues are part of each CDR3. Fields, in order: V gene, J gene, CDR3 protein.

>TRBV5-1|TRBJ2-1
CASSLVSASSYNEQFF
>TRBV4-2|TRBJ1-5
CASSPRTGRGDSNQPQHF
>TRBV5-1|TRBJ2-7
CASSLIVQGASYEQYF
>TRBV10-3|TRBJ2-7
CAISESNFRQRTGEQYF
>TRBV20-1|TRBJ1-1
CSARARRFTDTEAFF
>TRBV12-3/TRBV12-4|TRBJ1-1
CASSFRGASVTEAFF
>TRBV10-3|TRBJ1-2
CAISELRSGDYTF
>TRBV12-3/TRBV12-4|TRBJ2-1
CASSFLGGTGIYNEQFF
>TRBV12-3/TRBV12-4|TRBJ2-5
CASSPRGLAGLQETQYF
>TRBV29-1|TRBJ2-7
CSVGRQGIYEQYF
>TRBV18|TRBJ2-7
CASSPRYRDRGTYEQYF
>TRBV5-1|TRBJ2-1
CASSLEAGDFNEQFF
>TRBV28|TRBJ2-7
CASSPDRRKHYEQYF
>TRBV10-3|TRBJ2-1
CAISESPGANEQFF
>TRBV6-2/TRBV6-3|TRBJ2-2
CASAQPTTGELFF
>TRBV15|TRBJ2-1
CATSTIKTGLAGDEQFF
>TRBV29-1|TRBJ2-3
CSVETGGTDTQYF
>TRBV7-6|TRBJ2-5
CASSLRIQETQYF
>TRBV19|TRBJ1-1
CASKRAGSTEAFF
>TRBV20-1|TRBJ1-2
CSARERTGANYGYTF
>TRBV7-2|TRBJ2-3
CASSLLLAGSDTQYF
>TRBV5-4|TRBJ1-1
CASTPNPFRGSNTEAFF
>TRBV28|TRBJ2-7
CASTPWGASDEQYF
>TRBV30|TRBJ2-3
CAWNGEITDTQYF
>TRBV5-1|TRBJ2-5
CASSLGSSGYQETQYF
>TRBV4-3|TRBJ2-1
CASSQLRTSGSGHGDEQFF
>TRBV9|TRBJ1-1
CASSVVVNTEAFF
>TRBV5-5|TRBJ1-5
CASSLGLGLVESNQPQHF
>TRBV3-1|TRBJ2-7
CASSQVFIGPSSRGEQYF
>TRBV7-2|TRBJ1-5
CASSLGVGLNHPQHF
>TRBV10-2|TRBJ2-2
CASGSGVTGELFF
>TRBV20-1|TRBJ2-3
CSARGLGSGETTDTQYF
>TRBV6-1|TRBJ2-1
CASSEGLGGEQFF
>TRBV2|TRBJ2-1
CASRQGGGEQFF
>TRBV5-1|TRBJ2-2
CASSLAGLAENTGELFF
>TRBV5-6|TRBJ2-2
CASSLFGTGELFF
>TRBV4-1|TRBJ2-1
CASSPARGRSNEQFF
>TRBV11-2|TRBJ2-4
CASAGGSQNIQYF
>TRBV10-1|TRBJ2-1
CASSERGSAEQFF
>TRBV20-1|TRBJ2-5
CSAGWGVFGETQYF
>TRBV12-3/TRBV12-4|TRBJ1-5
CASSFGRLYNQPQHF
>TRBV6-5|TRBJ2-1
CASSYRAGYGNEQFF
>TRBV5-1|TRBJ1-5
CASSVSGARDQPQHF
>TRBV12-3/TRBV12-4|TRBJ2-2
CASSWDRAFTGELFF
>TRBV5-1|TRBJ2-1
CASSLEGRFEHNEQFF